This T cell receptor beta chain was sequenced in a study of blood T cell repertoires in COVID-19. Study in general: Nucleic acid was either cDNA or gDNA, and it came from T cells, B-cell-depleted T cells, or PBMCs.

Per the original data handling: Amplification from reference gene primers served as the basis for estimated nucleated cell counts. Sequencing used immunoSEQ multiplex PCR; TCRdb keeps in-frame clones, though not all of them. V and J calls plus clone size are reproduced from that table; the DNA served to infer D and trimming. The data show about 240,000 clones, around four fifths seen once. V was cut by 3 bases and J by 7 bases, with 20 bases left in between. Germline V gene data show CDR1 as LGHNA and CDR2 as YSLEER. The CDR3 loop spans 16 amino acids. This sequence was found in a woman aged 55-69 years with active or convalescent COVID-19. Sequenced material: peripheral blood. The V and J genes are TRBV4-3 and TRBJ2-3, with D perhaps matching TRBD2 (6 bases). The CDR3 DNA follows: TGCGCCAGCAGCCAGTCGGGACTCTCGGGCGTGTATACGCAGTATTTT. Protein product: CASSQSGLSGVYTQYF.